The sample holds one count of the clone carrying this T cell receptor beta chain. Its antigen remains unidentified. The data belong to a study of graft-versus-host responses after intestinal transplantation. Study-level results: Detection of GvH clones occurred in recipient marrow, and some had their first appearance in ileum or blood.

TCRdb's table, derived via immunoSEQ multiplex PCR, lists solely in-frame clones and lacks some. Seen here are roughly 77,000 clones, around 92% observed once, and the top ten hold approximately 2.7%. The J segment lost 5 bases and the V segment lost 5 bases, leaving 11 bases of the junction unmatched. Germline V gives CDR1 PRHDT, CDR2 FYEKMQ (reference sequence). This CDR3 spans 15 amino acids. This TCR was sampled from a human donor who received an intestinal transplant. Here the sequenced sample was unstimulated CD8+ T cells sorted from spleen or lymph node cells, taken before intestinal transplant. The V and J genes are TRBV13 and TRBJ2-7; 8 positions match TRBD1. The DNA for the CDR3 is TGTGCCAGCAGCAAAGTCGACAGGGGTTTCCACGAGCAGTACTTC. Translation: CASSKVDRGFHEQYF.